These 9 T cell receptor beta chains originate from one sample sequenced in a study of blood T cell repertoires in COVID-19. The repertoire was sequenced with immunoSEQ multiplex PCR; TCRdb's copy has only in-frame clones and lacks some. The sample lists about 210,000 clones, about 90% seen once, with more than 0.95% in the top ten. The specimen was peripheral blood. These TCRs come from a man younger than 40 with acute or convalescent COVID-19.

This clone has a single count. CDR3 region: CASRGREGQETQYF. CDR3 bases: TGCGCCAGCAGGGGCAGGGAGGGTCAAGAGACCCAGTACTTC. The chain recombines TRBV5-1 with TRBJ2-5; 7 bases map to TRBD2. This CDR3 contains 14 residues. Losses at the gene ends were 5 bases for V and 2 bases for J; bases not matched to a gene: 6. Germline V gives CDR1 SGHRS, CDR2 YFSETQ.

The chain recombines TRBV9 with TRBJ1-3; possibly TRBD1 for D (6 bases). The CDR3 runs 19 residues. The ends were cut back, 3 bases at V and 0 bases at J, with 22 bases in the middle. Germline V CDR1 and CDR2: SGDLS, YYNGEE. The CDR3 is CASSGAGVGGQRSGNTIYF. In nucleotides, the CDR3 is TGTGCCAGCAGCGGCGCGGGAGTTGGTGGACAGCGCTCTGGAAACACCATATATTTT.

J is TRBJ2-7 and V is TRBV21-1; the table names TRBD1, a call not compared with the DNA. TRBV21-1 constitutes a pseudogene. The CDR3 has 13 residues. CDR3 nucleotide sequence: TGTGCCAGCAGCTCAACAGGGGACGGCGAGCAGTACTTC. Its translation: CASSSTGDGEQYF.

The rearrangement uses TRBV20-1 and TRBJ1-5, with D hard to call. V was clipped by 5 bases and J by 10 bases, with 12 bases between them. The CDR3 is 11 amino acids. In germline, CDR1 is DFQATT, CDR2 SNEGSKA (reference sequence). The DNA for the CDR3 is TGCAGTGCTGGGCTCCGTGAACCCCAGCATTTT. It encodes CSAGLREPQHF.

The chain links TRBV5-1 to TRBJ1-6, with a weak D call TRBD1 (6 bases). The CDR3 consists of 16 residues. The germline V gene encodes CDR1 SGHRS and CDR2 YFSETQ. V was pared by 1 base and J by 7 bases, with 15 bases between. The CDR3 sequence: CASSLTPAGTNSPLHF. The DNA of the CDR3 is TGCGCCAGCAGCTTGACCCCCGCAGGGACAAATTCACCCCTCCACTTT.

V usage is TRBV5-1 and J usage is TRBJ2-5; 7 bases agree with TRBD2. The trim removed 3 bases at V and 4 bases at J, leaving 6 bases unmatched. Germline assignment: CDR1 SGHRS and CDR2 YFSETQ. CDR3 length equals 14 residues. CDR3 protein: CASSSGLLGETQYF. In nucleotides, the CDR3 is TGCGCCAGCAGCTCGGGACTATTAGGAGAGACCCAGTACTTC.

This clone was recorded once. The chain is built from TRBV5-1 and TRBJ1-1; TRBD1 matches at 8 bases. Germline V gives CDR1 SGHRS, CDR2 YFSETQ. The CDR3 runs to 17 residues. V lost 4 bases, J lost 7 bases, and 18 bases stayed unmatched. The CDR3: CASSLAGQGRGGSEAFF. CDR3 nucleotides: TGCGCCAGCAGCCTAGCCGGACAGGGAAGAGGGGGAAGTGAAGCTTTCTTT.

This CDR3 reads CASSLIGDSPNYGYTF. DNA of the CDR3: TGTGCCAGCAGTCTAATAGGGGACAGTCCTAACTATGGCTACACCTTC. The rearrangement uses TRBV27 and TRBJ1-2; 7 bases agree with TRBD1. V shed 5 bases and J 0 bases; nucleotides not matched to a gene: 9. Germline CDR1 MNHEY, CDR2 SMNVEV (reference sequence). The CDR3 spans 16 residues.

This clone was counted a single time. V gene TRBV18 combines with J gene TRBJ2-3; 8 bases are a match to TRBD2. Germline lookup yields CDR1 KGHSH and CDR2 LQKENI. CDR3 size: 15 residues. Trimming removed 4 bases from V and 0 bases from J; junction bases left unmatched: 3. The CDR3 region is CASSRLAGSTDTQYF. For the CDR3, the DNA is TGTGCCAGCTCACGTCTAGCGGGTAGCACAGATACGCAGTATTTT.